A selection of T cell receptor beta chains follows, all from one sample in a study of vaccination effects on CD4 cells after COVID-19. Their antigens remain unidentified. Produced via immunoSEQ multiplex PCR; TCRdb's table is partial and in-frame only. This sample yields approximately 40,000 clones, of which under 75% are seen a single time; more than 20% belongs to the top ten. The starting material was CD4+ T cells from PBMCs cultured with SARS-CoV-2 spike peptides, obtained before COVID-19 vaccination. The receptors come from a human donor who received a COVID-19 vaccine. The CDR3 runs from the conserved cysteine through the conserved F or W. Fields, in order: V gene, J gene, D gene, clone size, CDR3 DNA, CDR3 protein. D genes are given only for firm matches. Size tells how often a clone was seen (once, few, many) or the class of an expanded clone, and some rows leave it out.

TRBV6-5	TRBJ1-1	NA	NA	TGTGCCAGCAGGTTGTGGGGGAACACTGAAGCTTTCTTT	CASRLWGNTEAFF
TRBV15	TRBJ2-7	NA	NA	TGTGCCACCAGCAGAGATTCCGGGGGCAGGTACGAGCAGTACTTC	CATSRDSGGRYEQYF
TRBV4-2	TRBJ1-2	TRBD1	NA	TGTGCCAGCAGCCCAGGACAGGGTTATGGCTACACCTTC	CASSPGQGYGYTF
TRBV11-2	TRBJ1-2	NA	NA	TGTGCCAGCAGCTTAGTTGCGGCTAACTATGGCTACACCTTC	CASSLVAANYGYTF
TRBV30	TRBJ1-3	NA	NA	TGTGCCTGGAGGACCCTGGCCTCTGGAAACACCATATATTTT	CAWRTLASGNTIYF
TRBV29-1	TRBJ2-7	TRBD2	NA	TGCAGCGTTGGAGGACTAGCGGGAGTAGTGAGTGACGAGCAGTACTTC	CSVGGLAGVVSDEQYF
TRBV21-1	TRBJ1-6	NA	few	TGTGCCAGCGTGAGGTCCTATAATTCACCCCTCCACTTT	CASVRSYNSPLHF
TRBV10-3	TRBJ1-1	NA	NA	TGTGCCATCAGTGAGACCGTCGACCCCCCCACTGAAGCTTTCTTT	CAISETVDPPTEAFF
TRBV6-5	TRBJ1-1	TRBD1	NA	TGTGCCAGCAGCGCTACCGGGACAGGGTACACTGAAGCTTTCTTT	CASSATGTGYTEAFF
TRBV10-3	TRBJ1-5	NA	NA	TGTGCCATCAGTGAGAGGGGCTGGACTAGACATAGCAATCAGCCCCAGCATTTT	CAISERGWTRHSNQPQHF
TRBV6-5	TRBJ1-3	NA	NA	TGTGCCAGCGGGAGGATCGGTGGAAACACCATATATTTT	CASGRIGGNTIYF
TRBV30	TRBJ2-5	TRBD2	NA	TGTGCCTGGAGTGCAGGACTAGCGGGAGAGACCCAGTACTTC	CAWSAGLAGETQYF
TRBV5-6	TRBJ2-2	TRBD1	NA	TGTGCCAGCAGCCTTTCTCGACAGGGATTACCCGGGGAGCTGTTTTTT	CASSLSRQGLPGELFF
TRBV2	TRBJ1-1	NA	NA	TGTGCCAGCCTTAGACAGGACCACGAAGCTTTCTTT	CASLRQDHEAFF
TRBV5-4	TRBJ1-1	NA	NA	TGTGCCAGCAGCTTGGCGGTAAGCACTGAAGCTTTCTTT	CASSLAVSTEAFF
TRBV7-2	TRBJ1-2	TRBD1	NA	TGTGCCAGCAGCTTAGGTACAGGGGGATATGGCTACACCTTC	CASSLGTGGYGYTF
TRBV2	TRBJ2-3	NA	NA	TGTGCCAGCAGTGAATTTTTGTGGGGCACAGATACGCAGTATTTT	CASSEFLWGTDTQYF
TRBV21-1	TRBJ2-2	NA	few	TGTGCCAGCGCCGGGACTAGCGGGAGGGCCACGTACACCGGGGAGCTGTTTTTT	CASAGTSGRATYTGELFF
TRBV5-4	TRBJ1-3	TRBD1	NA	TGTGCCAGCAGCACGGGACAGGGGGCGAGAAACACCATATATTTT	CASSTGQGARNTIYF
TRBV29-1	TRBJ1-2	NA	NA	TGCAGCGTTGACTTTTATGGCTACACCTTC	CSVDFYGYTF